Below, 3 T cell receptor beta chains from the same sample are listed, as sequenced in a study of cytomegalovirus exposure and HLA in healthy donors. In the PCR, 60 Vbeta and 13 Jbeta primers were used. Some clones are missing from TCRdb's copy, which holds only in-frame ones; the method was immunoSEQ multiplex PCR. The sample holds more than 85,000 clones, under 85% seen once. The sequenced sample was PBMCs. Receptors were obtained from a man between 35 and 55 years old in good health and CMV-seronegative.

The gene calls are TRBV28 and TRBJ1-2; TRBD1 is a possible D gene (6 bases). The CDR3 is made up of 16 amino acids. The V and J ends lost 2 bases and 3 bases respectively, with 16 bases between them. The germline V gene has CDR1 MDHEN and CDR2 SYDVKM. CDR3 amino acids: CASSLARDRLDYGYTF. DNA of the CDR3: TGTGCCAGCAGTTTAGCCCGAGACAGGTTAGACTATGGCTACACCTTC.

CDR3 protein: CASSLGVSVGWRTDTQYF. The CDR3 DNA is TGTGCCAGCAGCTTAGGGGTTAGCGTCGGCTGGCGCACAGATACGCAGTATTTT. The gene calls are TRBV7-8 and TRBJ2-3; D is possibly TRBD2 (5 bases). CDR3 size: 18 residues. The germline V gene has CDR1 SGHVS and CDR2 FQNEAQ. V lost 1 base and J 1 base, leaving 18 bases between the germline ends.

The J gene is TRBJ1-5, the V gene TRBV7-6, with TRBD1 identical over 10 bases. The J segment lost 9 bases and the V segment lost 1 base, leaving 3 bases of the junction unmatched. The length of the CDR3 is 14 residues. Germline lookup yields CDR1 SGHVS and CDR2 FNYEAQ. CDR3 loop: CASSLGGQGRPQHF. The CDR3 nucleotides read TGTGCCAGCAGCTTAGGGGGACAGGGGCGGCCCCAGCATTTT. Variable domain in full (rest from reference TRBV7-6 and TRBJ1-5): GAGVSQSPRYKVTKRGQDVALRCDPISGHVSLYWYRQALGQGPEFLTYFNYEAQQDKSGLPNDRFSAERPEGSISTLTIQRTEQRDSAMYRCASSLGGQGRPQHFGDGTRLSIL.